These 32 T cell receptor beta chains were sequenced from one sample in a study of CD8 T cells in Susac syndrome. RNA totalling roughly 0.45 to 1 ug underwent reverse transcription with random hexamers. One entry per CDR3 protein results from TCRdb running MiXCR on the immunoSEQ multiplex PCR reads. The sample has hundreds of thousands of distinct CDR3 sequences, approximately 90% seen once. The sample taken for sequencing was CD8+ T cells from PBMCs. The receptor source for this set is a human donor with multiple sclerosis.

The chain combines TRBV7-9 with TRBJ2-1, with D possibly matching TRBD2 (5 bases). The V end was cut by 3 bases, the J end by 10 bases, with 7 bases between. The germline gives CDR1 SEHNR, CDR2 FQNEAQ (reference sequence). CDR3 length: 11 residues. CDR3 in DNA: TGTGCCAGCAGCTTGTGGGAGGAGCAGTTCTTC. Amino acids: CASSLWEEQFF.

The chain combines TRBV6-5 with TRBJ2-1, with D possibly matching TRBD1 (6 bases). Trimming took off 2 bases at V and 7 bases at J, with 15 bases between the two ends. Germline CDR1 MNHEY, CDR2 SVGAGI. This CDR3 contains 15 residues. The CDR3 region is CASSYVQGTRNEQFF. As DNA, the CDR3 is TGTGCCAGCAGTTACGTCCAGGGGACACGAAATGAGCAGTTCTTC.

The chain couples TRBV5-4 to TRBJ1-5; D is unresolved. Looked up from germline, CDR1 is SGHNT and CDR2 is YYREEE (reference sequence). The CDR3 extends over 14 amino acids. The germline V and J ends were trimmed by 0 bases and 11 bases, with 15 bases remaining between them. The CDR3 protein is CASSLGSLPRSQHF. CDR3 bases: TGTGCCAGCAGCTTGGGCAGCCTCCCCCGGTCCCAGCATTTT.

The V gene is TRBV28, the J gene TRBJ2-5; D is possibly TRBD1 (5 bases). From germline, CDR1 is MDHEN and CDR2 SYDVKM. This CDR3 contains 16 residues. The germline V and J ends were trimmed by 5 bases and 6 bases, with 22 bases remaining between them. In DNA, the CDR3 is TGTGCCAGCAGTCTACAGGCCACCAGGGCGGCAAAGACCCAGTACTTC. This codes for CASSLQATRAAKTQYF. The variable domain in full, completed from reference TRBV28 and TRBJ2-5, reads DVKVTQSSRYLVKRTGEKVFLECVQDMDHENMFWYRQDPGLGLRLIYFSYDVKMKEKGDIPEGYSVSREKKERFSLILESASTNQTSMYLCASSLQATRAAKTQYFGPGTRLLVL.

V is TRBV27 and J is TRBJ1-2; D is uncertain. The CDR3 length is 13 residues. CDR1 is MNHEY, CDR2 SMNVEV, per germline (reference sequence). V lost 8 bases, J lost 4 bases, and 14 bases lay in between. The CDR3 region is CASAPSTVYGYTF. In DNA, the CDR3 is TGTGCCAGCGCCCCTTCAACGGTCTATGGCTACACCTTC.

This chain connects TRBV5-1 to TRBJ2-2, with TRBD1 matching 9 bases. Germline trimming cut 4 bases from V and 6 bases from J; bases unmatched to any gene: 7. This CDR3 has 15 residues. Germline loops: CDR1 SGHRS, CDR2 YFSETQ. CDR3 amino acids: CASSPGQGKAGELFF. Here the CDR3 DNA reads TGCGCCAGCAGCCCGGGACAGGGCAAGGCCGGGGAGCTGTTTTTT.

The genes are TRBV7-6 and TRBJ1-2; D not certain. Trimming took 1 base from V and 6 from J, leaving 6 bases between them. Germline V gene sequence: CDR1 SGHVS, CDR2 FNYEAQ. The CDR3 runs 12 residues. This CDR3 reads CASSLEGNGYTF. CDR3 sequence (DNA): TGTGCCAGCAGCTTAGAAGGGAATGGCTACACCTTC.

This rearrangement joins TRBV28 to TRBJ2-5, with D perhaps given as TRBD1 or TRBD2 (5 bases each). V was cut by 7 bases and J by 9 bases, with 24 bases left in between. Germline CDR1 reads MDHEN; CDR2 reads SYDVKM. The length of the CDR3 is 15 residues. CDR3 nucleotide sequence: TGTGCCAGCATGGGGGTGCGGGCCCCTCAGCAAGCCCAGTACTTC. Amino acids: CASMGVRAPQQAQYF.

The V gene is TRBV10-3, the J gene TRBJ2-1; TRBD2 matches at 7 bases. Germline V CDR1 and CDR2: ENHRY, SYGVKD. The V segment lost 3 bases and the J segment 1 base; nucleotides outside the gene matches: 3. CDR3 length: 15 residues. The CDR3 DNA reads TGTGCCATCAGTGATGGACTAGAGTCCTACAATGAGCAGTTCTTC. This sequence encodes CAISDGLESYNEQFF.

This clonotype was recorded only once. The chain links TRBV24-1 to TRBJ2-7, with D perhaps matching TRBD2 (6 bases). Germline CDR1 is KGHDR and CDR2 is SFDVKD. V was cut by 4 bases and J by 2 bases, with 14 bases left in between. The CDR3 consists of 15 residues. CDR3 sequence (DNA): TGTGCCACCAGTGACGCTAGGGACTCCGCCTACGAGCAGTACTTC. This codes for CATSDARDSAYEQYF.

The count of this clonotype is one. The chain links TRBV2 to TRBJ2-1; 8 nucleotides agree with TRBD2. Germline V CDR1 and CDR2: SNHLY, FYNNEI. V shed 10 bases, J shed 4 bases, and the junction held 18 bases outside the gene matches. The CDR3 length is 17 residues. As DNA, the CDR3 is TGTGCCACTAGTCGCGACCCCGGGGGGGCCGCTTACAATGAGCAGTTCTTC. Translation: CATSRDPGGAAYNEQFF.

The chain carries TRBV5-4 and TRBJ2-7; 8 positions match TRBD2. The trim removed 0 bases at V and 1 base at J, leaving 6 bases unmatched. CDR1 and CDR2 from the germline V gene are SGHNT and YYREEE (reference sequence). The CDR3 consists of 16 residues. The CDR3 loop reads CASSLELAGESYEQYF. The CDR3 DNA reads TGTGCCAGCAGCTTGGAGCTAGCGGGCGAATCCTACGAGCAGTACTTC.

The genes are TRBV7-9 and TRBJ2-3, with TRBD1 as a possible D gene (5 bases). In germline, CDR1 is SEHNR, CDR2 FQNEAQ (reference sequence). Trimming took 0 bases from V and 4 from J, leaving 5 bases between them. CDR3 size: 13 residues. The CDR3 sequence: CASSLARADTQYF. The CDR3 coding sequence is TGTGCCAGCAGCTTAGCCAGGGCAGATACGCAGTATTTT.

The chain uses TRBV29-1 and TRBJ2-2; D unclear. Germline V lookup: CDR1 SQVTM, CDR2 ANQGSEA. Trimming shortened V by 0 bases and J by 0 bases, and 11 bases separated the two germline ends. The length of the CDR3 is 16 residues. DNA for the CDR3: TGCAGCGTTGAAGATCTCGGTCAATCGAACACCGGGGAGCTGTTTTTT. It is translated as CSVEDLGQSNTGELFF.

This chain links TRBV4-3 with TRBJ1-4; no firm D call. Between the trimmed V and J ends, which lost 3 bases and 6 bases, there was a span of 14 bases. CDR1 is LGHNA, CDR2 YSLEER, per germline. This CDR3 is built from 15 residues. CDR3 loop: CASSQGIGLDEKLFF. In DNA, the CDR3 is TGCGCCAGCAGCCAGGGTATCGGCCTTGATGAAAAACTGTTTTTT.

This chain uses TRBV27 with TRBJ2-1; TRBD2 aligns across 9 bases. The CDR3 contains 16 residues. In germline, CDR1 is MNHEY, CDR2 SMNVEV (reference sequence). V shed 6 bases, J shed 3 bases, and the junction held 9 bases outside the gene matches. The CDR3 DNA follows: TGTGCCAGCAGAACCGGGACTAGCACCTACTACAATGAGCAGTTCTTC. Its translation: CASRTGTSTYYNEQFF.

The chain employs TRBV2 and TRBJ2-1; either TRBD1 or TRBD2 may fit D (5 bases each). Trimming pared 6 bases from V and 14 bases from J, leaving 14 bases between. This CDR3 has 11 amino acids. Germline loops: CDR1 SNHLY, CDR2 FYNNEI. CDR3 sequence: CASSTGTPEFF. The CDR3 DNA reads TGTGCCAGCAGCACCGGGACCCCGGAGTTCTTC.

The chain has TRBV25-1 and TRBJ2-3; D is undetermined. V was clipped by 2 bases and J by 14 bases, with 8 bases between them. Germline assignment: CDR1 MGHDK and CDR2 SYGVNS. CDR3 length: 10 amino acids. The CDR3 protein is CASSEVVTYF. The CDR3 bases are TGTGCCAGCAGTGAAGTAGTAACGTATTTT.

The chain employs TRBV12-3 or TRBV12-4 and TRBJ2-1; D uncertain. Trimming removed 7 bases from V and 0 bases from J, with 13 bases in between. This CDR3 region has 15 residues. This CDR3 is CASIGWGSSYNEQFF. The CDR3 DNA follows: TGTGCCAGCATTGGGTGGGGAAGCTCCTACAATGAGCAGTTCTTC.

This chain's CDR3 is CASSSGLAEGEQYF. The CDR3 nucleotides are TGTGCCAGCAGTTCGGGACTAGCGGAGGGGGAGCAGTACTTC. The chain uses TRBV27 and TRBJ2-7, with TRBD2 matching over 11 bases. Germline trimming cut 4 bases from V and 7 bases from J; bases unmatched to any gene: 6. This CDR3 contains 14 residues. CDR1 is MNHEY, CDR2 SMNVEV, per germline (reference sequence).

This sequence joins TRBV7-9 and TRBJ2-7; D is uncertain. Germline V gives CDR1 SEHNR, CDR2 FQNEAQ (reference sequence). The V and J ends lost 5 bases and 4 bases respectively, with 12 bases between them. The CDR3 loop spans 13 amino acids. DNA of the CDR3: TGTGCCAGCAGCCAGATGACCCCTTACGAGCAGTACTTC. Its protein is CASSQMTPYEQYF. The variable domain in full, with the rest retrieved from reference TRBV7-9 and TRBJ2-7, is DTGVSQNPRHKITKRGQNVTFRCDPISEHNRLYWYRQTLGQGPEFLTYFQNEAQLEKSRLLSDRFSAERPKGSFSTLEIQRTEQGDSAMYLCASSQMTPYEQYFGPGTRLTVT.

This clonotype was seen only a few times. The rearrangement links TRBV19 to TRBJ1-2; D perhaps matches TRBD1 (6 bases). Germline V CDR1 and CDR2: LNHDA, SQIVND (reference sequence). The CDR3 runs 13 residues. V lost 6 bases and J lost 2, with 10 bases in between. As DNA, the CDR3 is TGTGCCAGTAGCCCTGGACAGAACTATGGCTACACCTTC. It is translated as CASSPGQNYGYTF.

V and J are TRBV6-5 and TRBJ2-7; D possibly corresponds to TRBD1 (6 bases). Germline V gives CDR1 MNHEY, CDR2 SVGAGI. Trimming took off 2 bases at V and 3 bases at J, with 11 bases between the two ends. The length of the CDR3 is 14 residues. The CDR3 DNA follows: TGTGCCAGCAGTTACCGTGTGGGACACTACGAGCAGTACTTC. It translates to CASSYRVGHYEQYF.

This clonotype was recorded only once. CDR3 DNA sequence: TGTGCCAGCAGCAAAGGGACTAGCGGGGGCGAGCAGTACTTC. This codes for CASSKGTSGGEQYF. This chain joins TRBV9 and TRBJ2-7, with 14 positions matching TRBD2. CDR3 size: 14 residues. Per germline, CDR1 SGDLS and CDR2 YYNGEE. Germline trimming cut 4 bases from V and 6 bases from J; bases unmatched to any gene: 3. The full variable domain, completed using reference TRBV9 and TRBJ2-7, is DSGVTQTPKHLITATGQRVTLRCSPRSGDLSVYWYQQSLDQGLQFLIQYYNGEERAKGNILERFSAQQFPDLHSELNLSSLELGDSALYFCASSKGTSGGEQYFGPGTRLTVT.

V and J are TRBV24-1 and TRBJ2-5; 7 bases are a match to TRBD2. CDR3 length: 14 amino acids. Germline CDR1 and CDR2: KGHDR and SFDVKD. Trimming removed 1 base from V and 7 bases from J; junction bases left unmatched: 5. Written as DNA, the CDR3 is TGTGCCACCAGTGATTTTCAAGGCGGGAGGACCCAGTACTTC. It translates to CATSDFQGGRTQYF.

The chain joins TRBV9 to TRBJ2-3, with 8 bases matching TRBD2. Unmatched junction bases numbered 20, after V lost 4 bases and J lost 1 base. Per germline, CDR1 SGDLS and CDR2 YYNGEE. This CDR3 is 20 amino acids long. CDR3 nucleotide sequence: TGTGCCAGCAGCTTCCCCAAGGACGGGAGGGCCACGGGGGGCACAGATACGCAGTATTTT. Translation: CASSFPKDGRATGGTDTQYF.

This clonotype came up a few times. CDR3 loop: CASRGDTQYF. CDR3 bases: TGTGCCAGCCGGGGTGATACGCAGTATTTT. This rearrangement joins TRBV25-1 to TRBJ2-3, with a weak D call TRBD2 (5 bases). CDR3 length: 10 residues. V dropped 8 bases and J dropped 6 bases, with 6 bases sitting between them. Germline V CDR1 and CDR2: MGHDK, SYGVNS.

V gene TRBV9 combines with J gene TRBJ1-1, with a tentative D call TRBD1 (5 bases). The V gene lost 3 bases and the J gene lost 2 bases, with 14 bases spanning the gap. Germline V gene data show CDR1 as SGDLS and CDR2 as YYNGEE. The CDR3 is 15 residues long. CDR3 coding DNA: TGTGCCAGCAGCGGGGGCCCCCCCGACAACACTGAAGCTTTCTTT. Translation: CASSGGPPDNTEAFF.

This chain uses TRBV4-3 with TRBJ2-7; TRBD1 might be the D (6 bases). The CDR3 is 15 amino acids. Germline CDR1 and CDR2: LGHNA and YSLEER. The germline V and J ends were trimmed by 3 bases and 2 bases, with 14 bases remaining between them. The CDR3 region is CASSQGQAEAYEQYF. Here the CDR3 DNA reads TGCGCCAGCAGCCAGGGACAAGCAGAGGCCTACGAGCAGTACTTC.

Regarding this clonotype: Compared with germline, one end of the junction differs, possibly owing to a read error. This CDR3 is CAGSQAVLNLAEAFF. The CDR3 region has the DNA TGCGCCGGCAGCCAAGCTGTGTTAAATCTAGCTGAAGCTTTCTTT. The gene calls are TRBV4-1 and TRBJ1-1; D not resolved. There are 15 residues in the CDR3. Germline loops: CDR1 MGHRA, CDR2 YSYEKL.

The chain employs TRBV20-1 and TRBJ2-1; TRBD2 is a possible D gene (6 bases). Trimming took off 0 bases at V and 0 bases at J, with 12 bases between the two ends. Per the germline V gene, CDR1 is DFQATT and CDR2 is SNEGSKA (reference sequence). The CDR3 covers 16 residues. The DNA of the CDR3 is TGCAGTGCTAGAGATCTGGCCGGGAGCTCCTACAATGAGCAGTTCTTC. This translates into CSARDLAGSSYNEQFF.

The J gene is TRBJ2-1, the V gene TRBV4-3, with D unclear. This CDR3 has 16 amino acids. Germline values: CDR1 LGHNA, CDR2 YSLEER. V lost 0 bases, J lost 7 bases, and 16 bases lay in between. In DNA form, the CDR3 reads TGCGCCAGCAGCCAAGAACCGACCCAACCTGTGAATGAGCAGTTCTTC. This translates into CASSQEPTQPVNEQFF.